The 24 T cell receptor beta chains reported below all come from one sample, sequenced in a study of beta chain features in type 1 diabetes. cDNA synthesis used the whole RNA isolate, giving expressed TCRB sequences. Generated by immunoSEQ multiplex PCR, the TCRdb table keeps only in-frame clones and is missing some. The data show around 650,000 clones, with 12% seen just once and around 0.12% held by the top ten. The antigens these receptors bind are not known. Study-level results: TCRB CDR3s from Type 1 diabetes patients were moderately but significantly shorter in all four CD4+ subsets.

What was sequenced was naive CD4+ T cells from blood. These receptors all come from a man aged 25-45 years with type 1 diabetes.

A few counts support this clone. The CDR3 DNA sequence: TGTGCCCTGCTCCCCGCGGTGGACAGATCCTACGAGCAGTACTTC. Protein product: CALLPAVDRSYEQYF. The V call is TRBV28, the J call TRBJ2-7; D is perhaps TRBD1 (6 bases). Trimming removed 11 bases at V and 1 base at J, with 21 bases between. Germline CDR1 reads MDHEN; CDR2 reads SYDVKM. The CDR3 runs 15 residues.

The V and J genes are TRBV7-2 and TRBJ2-1, with 9 positions matching TRBD2. This CDR3 is built from 15 residues. CDR1 SGHTA and CDR2 FQGNSA come from the germline V gene. The V gene end was trimmed by 8 bases and the J gene end by 9 bases; junction bases not matched to a gene: 14. CDR3 nucleotide sequence: TGTGCCAGCGCCATCGGGGCGGGGGGGCCGCGTGAGCAGTTCTTC. Its protein is CASAIGAGGPREQFF. The full variable domain, rest sourced from reference TRBV7-2 and TRBJ2-1, is GAGVSQSPSNKVTEKGKDVELRCDPISGHTALYWYRQSLGQGLEFLIYFQGNSAPDKSGLPSDRFSAERTGGSVSTLTIQRTQQEDSAVYLCASAIGAGGPREQFFGPGTRLTVL.

This clone was picked up a small number of times. The chain carries TRBV27 and TRBJ2-1; 10 nucleotides align to TRBD1. Germline CDR1 is MNHEY and CDR2 is SMNVEV (reference sequence). The CDR3 covers 15 residues. V lost 6 bases to trimming and J lost 2 bases; unmatched junction nucleotides: 4. The CDR3, as DNA: TGTGCCAGCAGCCCCGGACAGGGGGCCTACAATGAGCAGTTCTTC. This sequence encodes CASSPGQGAYNEQFF.

The V and J genes are TRBV2 and TRBJ2-5; the match to TRBD2 covers 7 bases. Losses at the gene ends were 7 bases for V and 1 base for J; bases not matched to a gene: 6. CDR1 and CDR2 from the germline V gene are SNHLY and FYNNEI. This CDR3 spans 14 amino acids. Here the CDR3 DNA reads TGTGCCAGCATGGGCTCTAGCGGCCAAGAGACCCAGTACTTC. It yields the protein CASMGSSGQETQYF.

This clone was detected a few times. The J gene is TRBJ1-6, the V gene TRBV7-2; TRBD1 is a possible D gene (5 bases). The CDR3 sequence is 19 residues long. Germline lookup yields CDR1 SGHTA and CDR2 FQGNSA. V dropped 9 bases and J dropped 3 bases, with 27 bases sitting between them. CDR3: CASRGTGGYLSDYNSPLHF. The CDR3 bases are TGTGCCAGTCGAGGGACGGGGGGATATCTCTCTGACTATAATTCACCCCTCCACTTT.

V gene TRBV21-1 combines with J gene TRBJ1-1; TRBD1 is the table's D call and was not checked against the DNA. TRBV21-1 is deemed a pseudogene. The CDR3 contains 16 residues. The CDR3 sequence is CASSKRKGAKNTEAFF. The CDR3 region has the DNA TGTGCCAGCAGCAAGCGGAAGGGGGCTAAGAACACTGAAGCTTTCTTT.

V usage is TRBV5-4 and J usage is TRBJ1-2; D uncertain. The germline V gene encodes CDR1 SGHNT and CDR2 YYREEE (reference sequence). V lost 6 bases, J lost 4 bases, and 13 bases lay in between. CDR3 size: 13 residues. In nucleotides, the CDR3 is TGTGCCAGCAAAAAGGGATTTGGCTATGGCTACACCTTC. Translated: CASKKGFGYGYTF.

Only a few counts were recorded for this clone. This chain links TRBV7-9 with TRBJ2-1; the match to TRBD2 covers 8 bases. V lost 0 bases, J lost 4 bases, and 2 bases stayed unmatched. This CDR3 contains 15 residues. Germline V CDR1 and CDR2: SEHNR, FQNEAQ (reference sequence). The CDR3: CASSLALAEYNEQFF. CDR3 DNA: TGTGCCAGCAGCTTAGCACTAGCGGAGTACAATGAGCAGTTCTTC.

The rearrangement uses TRBV5-1 and TRBJ2-5; 11 bases fit TRBD2. Germline CDR1 SGHRS, CDR2 YFSETQ. This CDR3 is built from 16 residues. J gave up 2 bases and V 2 bases, and 5 bases lay outside the gene matches. As DNA, the CDR3 is TGCGCCAGCAGCTTCTCCGGGACTAGCGGACAAGAGACCCAGTACTTC. It yields the protein CASSFSGTSGQETQYF.

V is TRBV5-1 and J is TRBJ2-2; tentatively, D is TRBD1 (5 bases). Trimming cost V 2 bases and J 1 base, with 9 bases left between them. In germline, CDR1 is SGHRS, CDR2 YFSETQ. This CDR3 comprises 15 residues. This chain's CDR3 is CASSLDTGNTGELFF. The CDR3 coding sequence is TGCGCCAGCAGCTTAGATACAGGGAACACCGGGGAGCTGTTTTTT.

The rearrangement uses TRBV7-9 and TRBJ1-2, with TRBD1 as a possible D gene (5 bases). Per the germline V gene, CDR1 is SEHNR and CDR2 is FQNEAQ (reference sequence). CDR3 length: 17 residues. Deletions cut 6 bases from V and 8 bases from J, with 28 bases between. The CDR3 spells CASRSEYGGAASRGYTF. In DNA form, the CDR3 reads TGTGCCAGCAGGTCGGAGTATGGAGGGGCCGCTTCTAGAGGCTACACCTTC.

V is TRBV6-1 and J is TRBJ2-4, with TRBD2 matching over 9 bases. CDR3 size: 16 residues. Germline assignment: CDR1 MNHNS and CDR2 SASEGT. The junction had 4 bases not matched to a gene; V was cut back by 1 base and J by 3 bases. CDR3 sequence: CASSEVSGGFKNIQYF. CDR3 in DNA: TGTGCCAGCAGTGAAGTAAGCGGGGGGTTCAAAAACATTCAGTACTTC.

This clone has just a few counts. This chain links TRBV7-9 with TRBJ1-4; D might be TRBD1 (6 bases). The CDR3 contains 16 residues. The V and J ends lost 5 bases and 4 bases respectively, with 17 bases between them. Germline CDR1 is SEHNR and CDR2 is FQNEAQ (reference sequence). The CDR3 protein is CASSPKNRASNEKLFF. CDR3 sequence (DNA): TGTGCCAGCAGCCCGAAAAACAGGGCAAGTAATGAAAAACTGTTTTTT. The full variable domain, rest sourced from reference TRBV7-9 and TRBJ1-4, is DTGVSQNPRHKITKRGQNVTFRCDPISEHNRLYWYRQTLGQGPEFLTYFQNEAQLEKSRLLSDRFSAERPKGSFSTLEIQRTEQGDSAMYLCASSPKNRASNEKLFFGSGTQLSVL.

The J gene is TRBJ2-7, the V gene TRBV20-1; D might be TRBD2 (5 bases). CDR3 length: 11 residues. Looked up from germline, CDR1 is DFQATT and CDR2 is SNEGSKA (reference sequence). Trimming left V 3 bases short and J 5 bases short, with 8 bases between. The CDR3 reads CSARRADEQYF. CDR3 nucleotide sequence: TGCAGTGCTAGGAGGGCAGACGAGCAGTACTTC.

The CDR3 DNA reads as TGCAGCGTTGCGCCCGGGAATAGGGCTTTCTTT. Residues: CSVAPGNRAFF. The rearrangement links TRBV29-1 to TRBJ1-1; D gene ambiguous. Trimming took off 4 bases at V and 11 bases at J, with 14 bases between the two ends. The CDR3 spans 11 residues. Looked up from germline, CDR1 is SQVTM and CDR2 is ANQGSEA.

The gene calls are TRBV7-6 and TRBJ2-7; D unresolved. Germline loops: CDR1 SGHVS, CDR2 FNYEAQ. Trimming pared 1 base from V and 1 base from J, leaving 8 bases between. The CDR3 is made up of 14 amino acids. Here the CDR3 reads CASSLEGFSYEQYF. The DNA for the CDR3 is TGTGCCAGCAGCTTAGAAGGGTTTTCCTACGAGCAGTACTTC.

The chain has TRBV7-9 and TRBJ2-1, with 13 bases fitting TRBD2. V shed 7 bases, J shed 15 bases, and the junction held 12 bases outside the gene matches. This CDR3 has 14 amino acids. Germline V gene sequence: CDR1 SEHNR, CDR2 FQNEAQ (reference sequence). CDR3 loop: CASTPTSGGLPLFF. In DNA, the CDR3 is TGTGCCAGCACCCCGACTAGCGGGGGGCTTCCTTTGTTCTTC.

The V and J genes are TRBV6-5 and TRBJ1-2; D gene ambiguous. V was shortened by 2 bases and J by 3 bases, with 16 bases between the two germline ends. The germline CDR1 and CDR2 sequences are MNHEY and SVGAGI. This CDR3 is 16 amino acids long. Here the CDR3 reads CASSYTRAAEYYGYTF. The DNA for the CDR3 is TGTGCCAGCAGTTACACCCGAGCAGCCGAATACTATGGCTACACCTTC.

This clone was seen only a few times. V and J are TRBV11-2 and TRBJ2-5; TRBD1 might be the D (6 bases). The CDR3 runs 14 residues. Trimming took off 2 bases at V and 5 bases at J, with 12 bases between the two ends. Germline-derived CDR1 and CDR2 are SGHAT and FQNNGV. This CDR3 reads CASSLITGHETQYF. CDR3 nucleotides: TGTGCCAGCAGCTTAATAACAGGGCACGAGACCCAGTACTTC.

This clone was observed a handful of times. The chain links TRBV14 to TRBJ1-4, with D maybe TRBD1 (6 bases). This CDR3 comprises 16 residues. Trimming cost V 1 base and J 7 bases, with 16 bases left between them. CDR1 and CDR2 (germline): SGHDN, FVKESK. The CDR3 loop is CASSQVGTRGGEKLFF. The CDR3 DNA reads as TGTGCCAGCAGCCAAGTGGGGACGAGAGGGGGTGAAAAACTGTTTTTT.

This clone has a handful of counts. The J gene is TRBJ2-1, the V gene TRBV4-3; 7 bases agree with TRBD1. The ends lost 7 bases at V and 7 bases at J; junction bases unmatched: 13. Germline CDR1 LGHNA, CDR2 YSLEER. The CDR3 sequence is 15 residues long. The CDR3 spells CASTLQGGEWNEQFF. In DNA, the CDR3 is TGCGCCAGCACCCTCCAAGGGGGCGAGTGGAATGAGCAGTTCTTC.

The chain has TRBV29-1 and TRBJ2-1; TRBD2 aligns across 9 bases. Germline assignment: CDR1 SQVTM and CDR2 ANQGSEA. The trim removed 6 bases at V and 4 bases at J, leaving 10 bases unmatched. The CDR3 runs 15 residues. CDR3 region: CSVPPRLAVYNEQFF. DNA for the CDR3: TGCAGCGTCCCCCCCCGACTAGCGGTTTACAATGAGCAGTTCTTC.

This chain links TRBV19 with TRBJ2-2; possible D gene TRBD1, 5 bases. This CDR3 is built from 15 residues. Trimming took off 6 bases at V and 6 bases at J, with 17 bases between the two ends. The V gene's germline CDR1 is LNHDA and CDR2 SQIVND (reference sequence). As DNA, the CDR3 is TGTGCCAGTAGCCCCGGCAGGGATGGGGCCGGGGAGCTGTTTTTT. Its protein product is CASSPGRDGAGELFF.

This clone has only a few counts. V is TRBV5-1 and J is TRBJ2-3, with TRBD1 identical over 9 bases. J was trimmed by 3 bases and V by 4 bases; bases with no gene match: 9. The germline V gene has CDR1 SGHRS and CDR2 YFSETQ. CDR3 length: 16 amino acids. Here the CDR3 reads CASSQGQGMGTDTQYF. CDR3 nucleotides: TGCGCCAGCAGCCAAGGACAGGGGATGGGGACAGATACGCAGTATTTT. The full variable domain, completed using reference TRBV5-1 and TRBJ2-3, is KAGVTQTPRYLIKTRGQQVTLSCSPISGHRSVSWYQQTPGQGLQFLFEYFSETQRNKGNFPGRFSGRQFSNSRSEMNVSTLELGDSALYLCASSQGQGMGTDTQYFGPGTRLTVL.